These T cell receptor beta chains were read from a single sample in a study of blood T cell repertoires in COVID-19. Generated by immunoSEQ multiplex PCR, the TCRdb table keeps only in-frame clones and is missing some. The sample consists of around 230,000 clones, approximately 80% of them appearing once. Sequences were obtained from PBMCs or T cells enriched from blood (not recorded which). The source of these receptors is a man aged 35 to 55 who had recovered from COVID-19. Each CDR3 is given with its conserved first and last residue. Each record gives: clone size, V gene, D gene, J gene, CDR3 protein, CDR3 DNA. D genes are given only for firm matches. Clone size is not always given. Where it is, it says once, few, many or a class for expanded clones.

abundance: NA; v_gene: TRBV6-2/TRBV6-3; d_gene: TRBD1; j_gene: TRBJ1-5; CDR3aa: CASSWGRGNNQPQHF; CDR3nt: TGTGCCAGCAGTTGGGGCAGGGGGAATAATCAGCCCCAGCATTTT
abundance: NA; v_gene: TRBV3-1/TRBV3-2; d_gene: TRBD1; j_gene: TRBJ1-1; CDR3aa: CASSQGDRASWTTEAFF; CDR3nt: TGTGCCAGCAGCCAAGGTGACAGGGCGAGTTGGACCACTGAAGCTTTCTTT
abundance: once; v_gene: TRBV19; d_gene: TRBD1; j_gene: TRBJ2-2; CDR3aa: CASRKGQGEYTGELFF; CDR3nt: TGTGCCAGTCGCAAAGGACAGGGGGAATACACCGGGGAGCTGTTTTTT
abundance: NA; v_gene: TRBV9; d_gene: TRBD1; j_gene: TRBJ2-6; CDR3aa: CASSSPQRDRGFGGTSSGANVLTF; CDR3nt: TGTGCCAGCAGCTCGCCTCAAAGGGACAGGGGGTTTGGTGGCACGTCCTCTGGGGCCAACGTCCTGACTTTC
abundance: NA; v_gene: TRBV18; d_gene: TRBD1; j_gene: TRBJ1-6; CDR3aa: CASSLSTGLNSPLHF; CDR3nt: TGTGCCAGCTCGCTCTCGACAGGGCTGAATTCACCCCTCCACTTT
abundance: NA; v_gene: TRBV12-3/TRBV12-4; d_gene: NA; j_gene: TRBJ2-1; CDR3aa: CASSFSQRTSRFF; CDR3nt: TGTGCCAGCAGTTTCTCTCAGCGGACCTCAAGATTCTTC
abundance: NA; v_gene: TRBV29-1; d_gene: NA; j_gene: TRBJ1-5; CDR3aa: CSVTGNNQPQHF; CDR3nt: TGCAGCGTTACAGGGAACAATCAGCCCCAGCATTTT
abundance: NA; v_gene: TRBV7-2; d_gene: NA; j_gene: TRBJ1-1; CDR3aa: CASSSYPSAGAFF; CDR3nt: TGTGCCAGCAGCTCCTACCCGTCAGCGGGGGCTTTCTTT
abundance: NA; v_gene: TRBV7-9; d_gene: NA; j_gene: TRBJ2-3; CDR3aa: CASSLAARGRSTDTQYF; CDR3nt: TGTGCCAGCAGCTTAGCCGCGCGGGGGCGTAGCACAGATACGCAGTATTTT
abundance: NA; v_gene: TRBV27; d_gene: TRBD1; j_gene: TRBJ1-4; CDR3aa: CASKGGIPGQGFWANEKLFF; CDR3nt: TGTGCCAGCAAAGGGGGGATTCCGGGACAGGGCTTTTGGGCTAATGAAAAACTGTTTTTT
abundance: NA; v_gene: TRBV7-2; d_gene: TRBD1; j_gene: TRBJ1-5; CDR3aa: CASSLDPGGVSGQPQHF; CDR3nt: TGTGCCAGCAGCTTAGATCCAGGGGGCGTATCTGGTCAGCCCCAGCATTTT
abundance: NA; v_gene: TRBV7-9; d_gene: TRBD1; j_gene: TRBJ1-3; CDR3aa: CASSSGQGPRNTIYF; CDR3nt: TGTGCCAGCAGCAGCGGACAGGGGCCGAGAAACACCATATATTTT
abundance: NA; v_gene: TRBV3-1/TRBV3-2; d_gene: TRBD1; j_gene: TRBJ1-1; CDR3aa: CASSPTPGQGEAFF; CDR3nt: TGTGCCAGCAGCCCGACCCCCGGACAGGGTGAAGCTTTCTTT
abundance: NA; v_gene: TRBV3-1/TRBV3-2; d_gene: TRBD2; j_gene: TRBJ2-1; CDR3aa: CASSQDGASGRISYNEQFF; CDR3nt: TGTGCCAGCAGCCAAGACGGGGCTAGCGGGAGGATCTCCTACAATGAGCAGTTCTTC
abundance: NA; v_gene: TRBV28; d_gene: NA; j_gene: TRBJ2-1; CDR3aa: CASKTRNEQFF; CDR3nt: TGTGCCAGCAAAACTAGGAATGAGCAGTTCTTC
abundance: NA; v_gene: TRBV6-1; d_gene: NA; j_gene: TRBJ1-3; CDR3aa: CASSEGHSSPNTIYF; CDR3nt: TGTGCCAGCAGTGAAGGTCATAGTTCTCCCAACACCATATATTTT
abundance: NA; v_gene: TRBV9; d_gene: NA; j_gene: TRBJ1-1; CDR3aa: CASSVSVNTEAFF; CDR3nt: TGTGCCAGCAGCGTATCAGTCAACACTGAAGCTTTCTTT